This T cell receptor beta chain was retrieved from a study of cytomegalovirus exposure and HLA in healthy donors (dated by TCRdb to 2015 to 2018). About the full investigation: In an earlier analysis of roughly 590 of the donors, 276 Gb of sequence data and just under 120 million unique TCR beta sequences from roughly 180 million T cells were reported. An early release that covered about 600 HLA-typed donors contained approximately 290 gigabases of sequencing data and about 93 million unique TCR sequences. Of the roughly 400 genotyped donors, 65% to 90% fell in the genetic ancestry cluster associated with self-reported Caucasian donors. The study aimed to test whether cataloging public T cell receptors could reveal signatures of past pathogen exposure. The study profiled the T cell repertoires of fewer than 850 subjects by immunosequencing and related them to cytomegalovirus serostatus. Along with the approximately 650-subject first cohort, a separate validation cohort of over a hundred different subjects was used. To predict cytomegalovirus infection status, the study combined high-throughput TCR immunosequencing, statistical association of individual TCRs with disease status, and machine learning. In a later analysis, previously published TCR beta repertoires from hundreds of donors were re-analyzed and high-resolution HLA genotyping was added so that TCR occurrence patterns could be studied. The later analysis used no new phenotypic data to find candidate immune exposures, relying instead on TCR beta sequences and their occurrence across donors. In an earlier analysis of roughly 580 of the donors, high-throughput TCR beta sequencing was used to judge whether each TCR beta V gene segment behaved as functional or pseudogenic. Donor age, sex, ethnicity and CMV serostatus were collected together with the repertoire data. A later genetic analysis used genome-wide SNP genotypes for about three fifths of the 666 donors, treating that subset as a discovery cohort. All discovery cohort repertoires had been generated using a single sequencing platform. Both class I and class II loci were covered by HLA typing, at four-digit resolution. Typing coverage differed by locus: A, B, C, DRB1 and DQB1 were typed in roughly 629-640 donors, DQA1 in 500 to 550, DPA1 in 600 to 610, and DPB1 in about 450. Several DR-DQ haplotypes were treated as single units for association and clustering because of strong linkage in the cohort. On average, around 200,000 unique TCR beta nucleotide sequences were sequenced per donor among a few hundred genotyped donors of the cohort, with about 17% of those sequences being non-productive.

The trim is 5 bases for V and 4 bases for J, with a gap of 12 bases between the germline ends. From a lookup of the germline V gene, CDR1 and CDR2 are SGHTA and FQGNSA. The CDR3 runs 13 amino acids, cysteine and phenylalanine included. Of all the DNA, just the CDR3 is kept, 39 bases in frame from base 1. In total, approximately 700 healthy bone marrow donors made up the cohort. At the time of sampling, all cohort members were nominally healthy, though unrecorded immune exposures were likely present. The donor tested CMV seronegative, placing the donor among the 300 to 400 seronegative members of the cohort. A peripheral blood sample was collected from each donor, and TCR beta sequencing was performed on peripheral blood mononuclear cells. Genomic DNA extraction from the blood cell samples was performed with the Qiagen DNeasy Blood Extraction Kit. Preparation of the library involved the immunoSEQ multiplex PCR assay. The multiplex PCR relied on a mix of 60 forward primers for TCR Vbeta segments and 13 reverse primers for TCR Jbeta segments. The CDR3 region of rearranged TCR beta genes was amplified from genomic DNA by a multiplex PCR assay. On the Illumina HiSeq System, the amplified TCR beta libraries were sequenced as 87-base-pair reads. From the authors' description of their analysis: A later analysis tallied 75 million to 95 million unique TCR beta chains across the 666 repertoires, and approximately 12 million of those chains were shared by two or more donors. Raw reads were error-corrected and collapsed into unique sequences by a nearest-neighbor algorithm in which closely related sequences were merged to remove PCR and sequencing errors. V, D and J gene segments were assigned by aligning CDR3 sequences to IMGT reference sequences. Each retained sequence needed at least a six-nucleotide match to both a V gene segment and a J gene segment. A rearrangement counted as productive if the CDR3 had no stop codons and remained in frame with V and J, and every other rearrangement counted as non-productive. CDR3 was defined according to IMGT convention as the region running from the second conserved V-encoded cysteine to the conserved J-encoded phenylalanine. The earlier analysis of approximately 500 of the donors excluded sequences that lacked an unambiguous match to a single V gene segment. An earlier analysis of approximately 590 of the donors called V segments functional above 56.7% productive rearrangements and segregating when the between-donor standard deviation exceeded 5%. A statistical classification framework was built for diagnosing cytomegalovirus status from the catalog of TCR beta chain sequences. In a later analysis, TCR nucleotide sequences were compared against IMGT/GENE-DB human TR gene sequences so that V and J genes could be assigned. A later analysis assigned CDR3 sequences and most-parsimonious VDJ recombination scenarios with the TCRdist pipeline. In a later analysis, every TCR beta chain was defined by the combination of its CDR3 amino acid sequence and its V-gene family, and reads without a unique V-gene family were dropped. To address suspected cross-contamination and a sequencing artifact, a later analysis removed over 500 highly shared, low-generation-probability nucleotide sequences. For each public chain, a later analysis derived a clonal expansion index from normalized ranks of inferred template counts within each repertoire. Generation probabilities in a later analysis came from a VDJ recombination model fitted to out-of-frame rearrangements, and those results were checked against IGoR. A later analysis scored TCR-TCR, TCR-HLA and TCR-CMV co-occurrence with hypergeometric tests, applying a repertoire-size bias correction to TCR pairs. False discovery rates were estimated in a later analysis by permuting HLA or CMV assignments 20 times. In a later analysis, co-occurring TCRs were grouped with DBSCAN, and TCRdist sequence similarity was added when clustering was performed within HLA-allele-positive subsets. Repertoires with fewer than 30,000 or more than 120,000 public chains were left out of co-occurrence clustering, as were a handful of repertoires with anomalous nucleotide sharing. As stored in TCRdb, this immuneACCESS dataset retains in-frame rearrangements with V and J assigned. A fraction of the clones does not appear; measured against another copy, unresolved V genes explain less than half of the discrepancy, and the remainder lacks a known reason. That table is the source of V, J and clone size, and D and trimming were worked out from the DNA. The sample profile shows nearly 110,000 clones; 76% of them were found once. Clones ranked in the top ten supply about 2.5% of the sample.

The sample holds one count of this clone. Which antigen it targets is not known. Base quality data are lacking; no much larger clone is found one base away. Beyond this particular receptor, the publication reports: According to a later genetic analysis, donors in an Asian-associated ancestry cluster had fewer N-insertions in productive TCRs than the approximately 710-donor mean. Linkage disequilibrium might explain the correlated functional status among segregating V segments, but an unknown experimental factor could not be ruled out. V-gene and J-gene trimming of TCR beta chains was associated with a missense DCLRE1C variant in a later genetic analysis, and the association was replicated in an independent cohort. Sequencing depth was assumed to be roughly uniform across donors in the presence/absence analyses, though that assumption may not hold. Most TCR sequences were seen in very few donors, while some public TCRs were found in many individuals. The sequencing pipeline was judged likely to have produced a cluster of highly shared sequence variants as a technical artifact. A later analysis found that HLA-associated TCR beta chains were more clonally expanded and had lower generation probabilities than equally common non-associated chains. The authors suggested that the approach could potentially be extended to other disease states and immunological phenotypes. According to a later analysis, TCR association rates differed among HLA loci, with DRB1 alleles showing the most associated TCRs and HLA-C alleles showing the fewest. The earlier analysis of about 600 of the donors excluded about 16 rarely observed V segments, including chromosome 9 orphons, because counts were too low. Some IMGT-functional V segments, including TRBV6-2 and TRBV6-3, could not be told apart with the 87-base-pair reads, so those segments were excluded. When HLA alleles, especially DR and DQ, strongly co-occurred, TCR associations were difficult to assign to individual alleles. The study gave a list of 150 to 200 TCR beta chains associated with cytomegalovirus. At a false discovery rate of 0.05, a later analysis linked fewer than 20,000 TCR beta sequences to specific HLA alleles. For the cohort, immune exposure information was limited to CMV serostatus. Broadly in line with IMGT annotations, most TCR beta V segments showed up in productive rearrangements about 87% or about 30% of the time in an earlier analysis of some 590 of the donors. Three of the identified cytomegalovirus-associated TCR beta chains were confirmed in vitro to be specific for cytomegalovirus antigens. Cytomegalovirus status was reported to be diagnosed by the classifier with high specificity and sensitivity in both the original and validation cohorts. In a later analysis, most CMV-associated TCR beta chains were found to appear HLA-restricted, with HLA associations seemingly driven largely by CMV exposure. In a later analysis, several top co-occurrence clusters were reported to appear linked to parvovirus B19, influenza, CMV and Epstein-Barr virus. This cohort had only TCR beta chains sequenced, and the lack of alpha or paired-chain data limited which features could be detected. HLA typing was unavailable for some donors at each locus, so association tests used only the typed subset. A further reported finding was that TCR beta sequences accurately predicted the HLA-A and HLA-B alleles for most subjects in the first cohort.

This sequence was found in a man younger than 30 in good health and CMV-seronegative. Sequencing was carried out using PBMCs. The chain employs TRBV7-2 and TRBJ2-7; tentative D gene TRBD1, with 5 bases matching. CDR3 sequence: CASSPLDSYEQYF. DNA sequence: TGTGCCAGCAGCCCCTTAGACAGTTACGAGCAGTACTTC. The CDR3 plus the reference TRBV7-2 and TRBJ2-7 genes for the other parts give the full variable domain: GAGVSQSPSNKVTEKGKDVELRCDPISGHTALYWYRQSLGQGLEFLIYFQGNSAPDKSGLPSDRFSAERTGGSVSTLTIQRTQQEDSAVYLCASSPLDSYEQYFGPGTRLTVT.